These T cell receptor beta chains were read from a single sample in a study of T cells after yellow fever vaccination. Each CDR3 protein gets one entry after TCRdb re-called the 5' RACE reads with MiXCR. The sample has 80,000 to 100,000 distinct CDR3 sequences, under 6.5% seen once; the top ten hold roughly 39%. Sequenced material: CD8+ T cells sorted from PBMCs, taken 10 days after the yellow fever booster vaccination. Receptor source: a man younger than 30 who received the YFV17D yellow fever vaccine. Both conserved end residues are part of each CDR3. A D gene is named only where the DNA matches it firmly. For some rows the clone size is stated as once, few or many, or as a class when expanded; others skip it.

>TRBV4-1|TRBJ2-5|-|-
TGCGCCAGCAGCCAAGTGCCGTTAGAGACCCAGTACTTC
CASSQVPLETQYF
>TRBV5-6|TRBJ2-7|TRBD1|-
TGTGCCAGCAGCTTGGATACAGGGGTTTTCCGATACCGAGAGTACTTC
CASSLDTGVFRYREYF
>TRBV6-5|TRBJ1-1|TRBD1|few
TGTGCCAGCAGTTACACGATTTGGACAGGAGGGGAGACTGAAGCTTTCTTT
CASSYTIWTGGETEAFF
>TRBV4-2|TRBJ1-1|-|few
TGTGCCAGCAGCCAAGATGGGCCAGGGGTGATACAGAACACTGAAGCTTTCTTT
CASSQDGPGVIQNTEAFF
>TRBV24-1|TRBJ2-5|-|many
TGTGCCACCAGTGATCCCACGGGGATACAAGAGACCCAGTACTTC
CATSDPTGIQETQYF
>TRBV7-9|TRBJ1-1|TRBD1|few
TGTGCCAGCAGCTCCGTTATATACAGGGGGCCGAACACTGAAGCTTTCTTT
CASSSVIYRGPNTEAFF
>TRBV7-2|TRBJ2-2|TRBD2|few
TGTGCCACTCCCTCGGTGCGGGGGGTTCTTAGGGACACCGGGGAGCTGTTTTTT
CATPSVRGVLRDTGELFF
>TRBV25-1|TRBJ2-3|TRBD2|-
TGTGCCAGCAGGACTAGCGGGGACACAGATACGCAGTATTTT
CASRTSGDTDTQYF
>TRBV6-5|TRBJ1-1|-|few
TGTGCCAGCAGTTACTCGACAGGATTCGCTGAAGCTTTCTTT
CASSYSTGFAEAFF
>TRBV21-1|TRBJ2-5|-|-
TGTGCCAGCAGCCGGCCTTTCCGGGACAGGGTAGGAGAGACCCAGTACTTC
CASSRPFRDRVGETQYF
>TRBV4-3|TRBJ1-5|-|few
TGCGCCAGCAGCCAAGAACGAGCAGACTATCAGCCCCAGCATTTT
CASSQERADYQPQHF
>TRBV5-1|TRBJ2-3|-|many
TGCGCCAGCAGCCATAGTAATTCTGCAGATACGCAGTATTTT
CASSHSNSADTQYF
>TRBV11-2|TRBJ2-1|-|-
TGTGCCAGCAGCTTAGGTAGGGCGTCCTACAATGAGCAGTTCTTC
CASSLGRASYNEQFF
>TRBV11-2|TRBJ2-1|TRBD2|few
TGTGCCAGCAGCTTAGATTCGCGGGGGTTCAAAGATGAGCAGTTCTTC
CASSLDSRGFKDEQFF
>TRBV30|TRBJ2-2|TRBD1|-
TGTGCCGGGTCCGGGATGGGACAGGGGACCGGGGAGCTGTTTTTT
CAGSGMGQGTGELFF
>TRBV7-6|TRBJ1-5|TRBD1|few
TGTGCCAGCAGCCCACACAGGGGAAGCAATCAGCCCCAGCATTTT
CASSPHRGSNQPQHF